This passage covers 21 T cell receptor beta chains from one sample sequenced in a study of CD8 T cells in Susac syndrome. Reverse transcription of roughly 0.5 to 1 ug RNA was carried out with random hexamers. TCRdb called the immunoSEQ multiplex PCR reads again in MiXCR, with one record for every CDR3 protein. Of about 84,000 distinct CDR3 sequences detected, about 95% appear once; the ten largest clones hold approximately 0.42%. Sequencing used CD8+ T cells from PBMCs. The receptors here all came from a human donor with Susac syndrome.

This chain uses TRBV19 with TRBJ1-1; no reliable D call. Trimming stripped 6 bases from V and 8 bases from J, with 13 bases between. Germline V CDR1 and CDR2: LNHDA, SQIVND (reference sequence). CDR3 length equals 12 residues. DNA of the CDR3: TGTGCCAGTAGCCCGGACGGATGGGAAGCTTTCTTT. Its protein is CASSPDGWEAFF. The whole variable domain, filled in from reference TRBV19 and TRBJ1-1, reads DGGITQSPKYLFRKEGQNVTLSCEQNLNHDAMYWYRQDPGQGLRLIYYSQIVNDFQKGDIAEGYSVSREKKESFPLTVTSAQKNPTAFYLCASSPDGWEAFFGQGTRLTVV.

The genes are TRBV28 and TRBJ2-7, with D maybe TRBD2 (6 bases). The CDR3 covers 14 residues. CDR1 MDHEN and CDR2 SYDVKM come from the germline V gene. Between the trimmed V and J ends, which lost 7 bases and 0 bases, there was a span of 13 bases. The CDR3 sequence: CASNPGGSSYEQYF. CDR3 bases: TGTGCCAGCAACCCCGGGGGAAGCTCCTACGAGCAGTACTTC.

The chain uses TRBV5-1 and TRBJ2-1; 7 bases fit TRBD2. J was trimmed by 5 bases and V by 0 bases; bases with no gene match: 5. The CDR3 runs 15 residues. Germline CDR1 and CDR2: SGHRS and YFSETQ. The CDR3 sequence: CASSLGSSGNNEQFF. CDR3 DNA: TGCGCCAGCAGCTTGGGGTCTAGCGGTAACAATGAGCAGTTCTTC.

This clonotype was seen once. The CDR3 is CASSVSGAGSDEQYF. The CDR3 nucleotides are TGTGCCAGCAGCGTTAGCGGGGCGGGGTCGGACGAGCAGTACTTC. The chain carries TRBV9 and TRBJ2-7, with 8 bases lining up with TRBD2. V was clipped by 2 bases and J by 5 bases; unmatched bases: 9. Germline loops: CDR1 SGDLS, CDR2 YYNGEE. The CDR3 is 15 amino acids.

V usage is TRBV20-1 and J usage is TRBJ2-1, with TRBD2 matching 10 bases. The CDR3 has 15 residues. Germline V lookup: CDR1 DFQATT, CDR2 SNEGSKA (reference sequence). Germline trimming cut 5 bases from V and 4 bases from J; bases unmatched to any gene: 8. This CDR3 reads CSAPKREGWYNEQFF. In DNA, the CDR3 is TGCAGTGCTCCCAAGCGGGAGGGTTGGTACAATGAGCAGTTCTTC.

The chain uses TRBV29-1 and TRBJ1-1; the match to TRBD1 covers 10 bases. Germline V lookup: CDR1 SQVTM, CDR2 ANQGSEA. V was pared by 6 bases and J by 3 bases, with 13 bases of the junction left unmatched. CDR3 length: 16 amino acids. The CDR3 loop is CSVTGTGALWDTEAFF. Here the CDR3 DNA reads TGCAGCGTGACCGGGACAGGGGCCCTTTGGGACACTGAAGCTTTCTTT. Full variable domain (rest looked up from reference TRBV29-1 and TRBJ1-1): SAVISQKPSRDICQRGTSLTIQCQVDSQVTMMFWYRQQPGQSLTLIATANQGSEATYESGFVIDKFPISRPNLTFSTLTVSNMSPEDSSIYLCSVTGTGALWDTEAFFGQGTRLTVV.

This chain joins TRBV27 and TRBJ2-3; 8 bases agree with TRBD2. There are 14 residues in the CDR3. Germline CDR1 and CDR2: MNHEY and SMNVEV (reference sequence). J lost 4 bases, V lost 3 bases, and 3 bases had no gene match. In DNA, the CDR3 is TGTGCCAGCAGTTTGGGACTAGGGGCAGATACGCAGTATTTT. Encoded protein: CASSLGLGADTQYF.

The chain uses TRBV4-3 and TRBJ2-7; unclear D gene. V shed 0 bases and J shed 1 base, with 4 bases lying between them. The CDR3 loop spans 13 amino acids. Germline V gene lookup returns CDR1 LGHNA and CDR2 YSLEER. The CDR3 region is CASSQDYSYEQYF. CDR3 DNA sequence: TGCGCCAGCAGCCAAGACTATTCCTACGAGCAGTACTTC.

This chain links TRBV27 with TRBJ2-1; TRBD2 is a possible D gene (5 bases). In germline, CDR1 is MNHEY, CDR2 SMNVEV (reference sequence). The CDR3 is 13 residues long. Trimming took 0 bases from V and 11 from J, leaving 11 bases between them. CDR3 amino acids: CASSLSLDSKQFF. As DNA, the CDR3 is TGTGCCAGCAGTTTATCCCTGGACTCAAAGCAGTTCTTC.

The chain has TRBV30 and TRBJ2-7, with a possible D match to TRBD1 (6 bases). Germline CDR1 and CDR2: GTSNPN and SVGIG (reference sequence). The CDR3 is 13 amino acids. V lost 0 bases, J lost 3 bases, and 9 bases lay in between. The CDR3 here is CAWSVGRGYEQYF. DNA for the CDR3: TGTGCCTGGAGTGTAGGCAGGGGCTACGAGCAGTACTTC.

The chain employs TRBV6-2 or TRBV6-3 and TRBJ2-7, with D unresolved. This CDR3 contains 12 residues. The germline V and J ends were trimmed by 5 bases and 2 bases, with 7 bases remaining between them. Germline lookup yields CDR1 MNHEY and CDR2 SVGEGT. The CDR3 nucleotides read TGTGCCAGCAGTGATAGCCCCTACGAGCAGTACTTC. This encodes CASSDSPYEQYF.

This chain uses TRBV12-3 or TRBV12-4 with TRBJ2-5; no definite D call. Trimming removed 4 bases at V and 0 bases at J, with 9 bases between. The CDR3 extends over 14 amino acids. CDR3 sequence (DNA): TGTGCCAGCAGTTCCCAGAAGTACCAAGAGACCCAGTACTTC. This codes for CASSSQKYQETQYF.

V usage is TRBV5-1 and J usage is TRBJ2-2; 9 bases are a match to TRBD2. J was trimmed by 2 bases and V by 4 bases; bases with no gene match: 9. The CDR3 spans 17 residues. The germline V gene encodes CDR1 SGHRS and CDR2 YFSETQ. CDR3 nucleotides: TGCGCCAGCAGCCCATCATCTAGCGGGATCAACACCGGGGAGCTGTTTTTT. Protein sequence: CASSPSSSGINTGELFF.

The chain has TRBV3-1 and TRBJ1-1; D is unresolved. V lost 0 bases and J 1 base, leaving 6 bases between the germline ends. Germline-derived CDR1 and CDR2 are LGHDT and YNNKEL (reference sequence). The CDR3 runs 14 residues. The CDR3 loop reads CASSQDFANTEAFF. The CDR3 nucleotides are TGTGCCAGCAGCCAAGATTTCGCGAACACTGAAGCTTTCTTT. The complete variable domain, with remaining parts taken from reference TRBV3-1 and TRBJ1-1, reads DTAVSQTPKYLVTQMGNDKSIKCEQNLGHDTMYWYKQDSKKFLKIMFSYNNKELIINETVPNRFSPKSPDKAHLNLHINSLELGDSAVYFCASSQDFANTEAFFGQGTRLTVV.

The rearrangement joins TRBV12-5 to TRBJ2-1; D remains ambiguous. CDR3 length: 11 amino acids. Germline V gene sequence: CDR1 LGHNT, CDR2 FRNRAP. The ends were cut back, 7 bases at V and 6 bases at J, with 7 bases in the middle. In DNA, the CDR3 is TGTGCTAGTGCCTCCGGCAATGAGCAGTTCTTC. This translates into CASASGNEQFF.

This sequence joins TRBV7-9 and TRBJ2-5; 8 bases are a match to TRBD1. The germline gives CDR1 SEHNR, CDR2 FQNEAQ (reference sequence). The CDR3 runs to 17 residues. J was trimmed by 4 bases and V by 5 bases; bases with no gene match: 15. CDR3 region: CASSPLHGQGIPETQYF. CDR3 bases: TGTGCCAGCAGCCCTCTACATGGACAGGGAATACCAGAGACCCAGTACTTC.

The chain joins TRBV4-2 to TRBJ2-1, with 10 bases aligning to TRBD2. The germline V gene has CDR1 LGHNA and CDR2 YNFKEQ. V trimming: 5 bases; J trimming: 7 bases; junction bases outside the gene matches: 8. The CDR3 is 15 amino acids. CDR3 DNA sequence: TGTGCCAGCAGCGAGGTGGCTAGCGGGAGAAATGAGCAGTTCTTC. It yields the protein CASSEVASGRNEQFF.

The chain joins TRBV7-2 to TRBJ2-7, with 12 bases that match TRBD1. V lost 7 bases, J lost 6 bases, and 4 bases stayed unmatched. Per germline, CDR1 SGHTA and CDR2 FQGNSA. This CDR3 is built from 13 residues. CDR3 DNA: TGTGCCAGCAAGGGACAGGGGGCCGTCGAGCAGTACTTC. Protein: CASKGQGAVEQYF.

V is TRBV7-3 and J is TRBJ2-3, with TRBD2 matching 13 bases. CDR1 and CDR2 (germline): SGHTA, FQGTGA. The CDR3 spans 16 residues. Losses at the gene ends were 4 bases for V and 2 bases for J; bases not matched to a gene: 3. The CDR3 spells CASSSGLAGATDTQYF. In nucleotides, the CDR3 is TGTGCCAGCAGCTCCGGACTAGCGGGGGCCACAGATACGCAGTATTTT.

The chain links TRBV11-2 to TRBJ2-5, with 9 bases that match TRBD2. Germline loops: CDR1 SGHAT, CDR2 FQNNGV. CDR3 size: 17 residues. V lost 5 bases, J lost 1 base, and 11 bases stayed unmatched. The CDR3 region is CASSPNSGGWSQETQYF. The CDR3 DNA reads TGTGCCAGCAGCCCAAACAGCGGGGGGTGGTCCCAAGAGACCCAGTACTTC.

This chain connects TRBV2 to TRBJ2-7; 7 bases agree with TRBD1. This CDR3 region has 16 residues. V lost 5 bases and J lost 2; bases outside the gene matches: 12. Germline V gives CDR1 SNHLY, CDR2 FYNNEI. The CDR3 loop reads CASSHTLGDSAYEQYV. The CDR3 coding sequence is TGTGCCAGCAGTCACACCCTTGGGGACAGCGCCTACGAGCAGTACGTC.